The source of this T cell receptor (beta chain) is a study of human T cells and chemical hapten exposure. Individual cDNA molecules in this library carried unique molecular identifiers. In the original processing: TCR counts had a median of 95,638 per sample and spanned about 23,224 to 690,600. From the RACE reads, TCRdb called clonotypes with MiXCR, one entry per CDR3 protein. For this entry, the V and J calls and clone size follow TCRdb and not the study's own pipeline. This repertoire shows hundreds of thousands of distinct CDR3 sequences, about 6.9% found once; its top ten account for around 5.8%. The CDR3 totals 16 residues. CDR1 and CDR2 (germline): LGHNA, YNFKEQ. V shed 0 bases and J shed 3 bases, with 11 bases lying between them. The sample's time point: patch test 2, 6 weeks after DPC sensitization. Treatment in this sample: therapeutic diphenylcyclopropenone sensitization with weekly scalp DPC.

This clonotype showed up many times. This receptor was obtained from a woman between 18 and 30 years old with alopecia areata. Some clones in this sample may be carry-over from other donors' samples. V gene TRBV4-2 combines with J gene TRBJ2-2, with a tentative D call TRBD2 (5 bases). The sequencing here drew on whole blood, taken in connection with sensitization to the hapten diphenylcyclopropenone (DPC). CDR3 sequence (DNA): TGTGCCAGCAGCCAAGATGGCCGGGGTGACACCGGGGAGCTGTTTTTT. It is translated as CASSQDGRGDTGELFF.